The 12 T cell receptor beta chains listed next were all sequenced from one sample in a study of blood T cells in healthy people across ages. A J-beta primer mix and a sample-barcoded 5' primer were used in a second PCR of about 7 to 12 cycles. From the 5' RACE reads, TCRdb called clonotypes with MiXCR, one entry per CDR3 protein. Of approximately 790,000 distinct CDR3 sequences in the sample, less than 80% were seen once. The sample was blood. The receptors come from a man aged 25-45 years in good health.

V and J are TRBV12-3 or TRBV12-4 and TRBJ1-2, with D tentatively TRBD1 (6 bases). V lost 0 bases and J 7 bases, leaving 12 bases between the germline ends. This CDR3 is 14 amino acids long. The CDR3, as DNA: TGTGCCAGCAGTTTAGCCCTCAAAGGGGGTGGCTACACCTTC. Its protein is CASSLALKGGGYTF.

V gene TRBV10-3 combines with J gene TRBJ2-1; D unclear. Trimming pared 3 bases from V and 0 bases from J, leaving 15 bases between. This CDR3 is 17 amino acids long. Germline-derived CDR1 and CDR2 are ENHRY and SYGVKD. The CDR3: CAISDESSFSSYNEQFF. The DNA for the CDR3 is TGTGCCATCAGTGATGAGTCGTCGTTTAGCTCCTACAATGAGCAGTTCTTC.

This clonotype came up a few times. The chain recombines TRBV3-1 with TRBJ1-2, with D hard to call. The ends were cut back, 0 bases at V and 5 bases at J, with 13 bases in the middle. Germline values: CDR1 LGHDT, CDR2 YNNKEL (reference sequence). This CDR3 contains 15 residues. The CDR3 loop is CASSQDGREGYGYTF. DNA for the CDR3: TGTGCCAGCAGCCAAGATGGGCGGGAAGGGTATGGCTACACCTTC.

The V call is TRBV10-3, the J call TRBJ2-4; D assignment may be TRBD1 or TRBD2 (5 bases each). This CDR3 contains 16 residues. The V gene's germline CDR1 is ENHRY and CDR2 SYGVKD. V lost 0 bases and J lost 1, with 10 bases in between. Here the CDR3 DNA reads TGTGCCATCAGTGAGTCGGTGGGGGACGCCAAAAACATTCAGTACTTC. It encodes CAISESVGDAKNIQYF.

This clonotype showed up just a few times. The gene calls are TRBV6-5 and TRBJ2-2; D not resolved. With 2 bases removed from V and 6 bases from J, the gap between germline ends came to 4 bases. Germline assignment: CDR1 MNHEY and CDR2 SVGAGI. This CDR3 has 12 residues. CDR3 sequence (DNA): TGTGCCAGCAGTTACATCCCCGGGGAGCTGTTTTTT. Translated: CASSYIPGELFF.

The chain is built from TRBV9 and TRBJ2-1; 9 nucleotides agree with TRBD2. V trimming: 3 bases; J trimming: 8 bases; junction bases outside the gene matches: 12. The germline V gene encodes CDR1 SGDLS and CDR2 YYNGEE. The CDR3 spans 16 residues. The chain's CDR3 is CASSGHLGGGAYEQFF. For the CDR3, the DNA is TGTGCCAGCAGCGGCCACCTGGGCGGGGGGGCGTATGAGCAGTTCTTC.

The chain is built from TRBV29-1 and TRBJ1-2, with D perhaps matching TRBD1 (6 bases). Trimming stripped 4 bases from V and 6 bases from J, with 18 bases between. CDR1 is SQVTM and CDR2 is ANQGSEA in the germline V gene. This CDR3 has 14 residues. The CDR3 sequence is CSVGAGGPIDGYTF. For the CDR3, the DNA is TGCAGCGTTGGGGCGGGGGGCCCCATTGATGGCTACACCTTC.

This chain connects TRBV24-1 to TRBJ2-3; possibly TRBD1 for D (5 bases). Germline V gives CDR1 KGHDR, CDR2 SFDVKD. The CDR3 has 14 residues. Trimming stripped 5 bases from V and 4 bases from J, with 12 bases between. The CDR3 DNA reads as TGTGCCACCAGTGCTCCAGGGTTTGCAGATACGCAGTATTTT. It codes for CATSAPGFADTQYF.

This clonotype came up a few times. The genes are TRBV4-3 and TRBJ2-4; the match to TRBD1 covers 9 bases. The CDR3 contains 15 residues. With V trimmed by 4 bases and J by 7 bases, 8 bases remained unmatched. CDR1 is LGHNA, CDR2 YSLEER, per germline. The CDR3 protein is CASSPRTGGRNIQYF. Here the CDR3 DNA reads TGCGCCAGCAGCCCCCGAACAGGGGGCAGGAACATTCAGTACTTC.

The chain couples TRBV20-1 to TRBJ1-6; D gene unclear. Trimming shortened V by 2 bases and J by 1 base, and 12 bases separated the two germline ends. In germline, CDR1 is DFQATT, CDR2 SNEGSKA (reference sequence). The CDR3 extends over 16 amino acids. CDR3 DNA: TGCAGTGCTAGACCGCCCCGGCCGTCCTATAATTCACCCCTCCACTTT. It specifies CSARPPRPSYNSPLHF.

This sequence joins TRBV9 and TRBJ1-6; no clear D gene. The V end was cut by 4 bases, the J end by 13 bases, with 12 bases between. This CDR3 is 12 amino acids long. Germline-derived CDR1 and CDR2 are SGDLS and YYNGEE. CDR3 nucleotides: TGTGCCAGCAGCCCGGACGACGGGCCCCTCCACTTT. Protein sequence: CASSPDDGPLHF.

This chain joins TRBV20-1 and TRBJ2-3, with D unclear. V was pared by 3 bases and J by 3 bases, with 13 bases between. CDR1 and CDR2 from the germline V gene are DFQATT and SNEGSKA (reference sequence). The CDR3 totals 14 residues. This chain's CDR3 is CSARVPLGTDTQYF. The CDR3 DNA reads TGCAGTGCTAGGGTCCCCCTAGGGACAGATACGCAGTATTTT.